This T cell receptor (beta chain) was recovered during a study of CD8 T cells in Susac syndrome (dated by TCRdb to between 2018 and 2020). Background for the entire study: Repertoire sequencing was used to test whether CD8+ T cell activation and differentiation in Susac syndrome was antigen driven. The clonality of the CD8+ T cell repertoire was compared across about 12 healthy donors, about 14 Susac syndrome patients and under 19 multiple sclerosis patients. Summary of the overall study and its limitations: The TCR sequencing and HLA analysis was acknowledged to have included a relatively small number of individuals.

RNA was extracted using the RNeasy kit, and roughly 0.5 to 1 ug of the RNA was reverse transcribed with random hexamers. The immunoSEQ multiplex PCR assay, covering 54 Vbeta and 13 Jbeta segments, was used to amplify TCR beta CDR3 regions. To correct PCR amplification bias, a synthetic template baseline was used for both primer optimization and computational correction. Per the source publication's procedure: Only productive sequences were kept, with reads annotated to V, D and J genes according to IMGT and analyzed in immunoSEQ Analyzer. To calculate clonality, Shannon entropy was normalized by log2 of the number of productive unique sequences and then subtracted from one. Public and private clones were assessed among the 100 most prevalent clones of each patient and control. Clones were defined as Susac-specific when absent from the healthy and MS cohorts, from approximately 1,100 published viral clones and from other ImmuneACCESS disease sequences. TCRdb handled the public reads itself, with Q25 trimming in fastp and clone calling in MiXCR, and kept productive beta chains. Every CDR3 protein is listed once, alongside the most common genes and DNA of its rows. It is TCRdb's table, rather than the study itself, that gives the V and J calls and clone size. Within this sample are about 52,000 distinct CDR3 sequences, with 85% to 95% of them counted one time only. The ten largest clones capture 0.4% to 0.65% of the sample.

Peripheral blood CD8+ and CD4+ T cells from healthy donors, Susac syndrome patients and multiple sclerosis patients were profiled using high-throughput TCR beta sequencing. Treatment-naive patients with stable or active relapsing-remitting disease fulfilling revised McDonald criteria were used as multiple sclerosis controls. Bulk CD8+ and CD4+ T cells were purified by magnetic negative isolation, whereas CD8+ TEMRA cells were enriched by FACS. Blood was drawn into EDTA tubes, processed within 24 hours, and PBMCs were isolated by density gradient centrifugation. PBMCs intended for TCR sequencing were cryopreserved in liquid nitrogen and thawed later in a water bath at 37 degrees C. The sorted or isolated CD4+, CD8+ and CD8+ TEMRA cells had a purity of 90% or higher. CDR1 and CDR2 (SGHVS, FQNEAQ) derive from the germline V gene. Trimming takes 5 bases off V and 6 bases off J; junction bases not matched to a gene: 9. The CDR3 contains 14 residues, cysteine and phenylalanine counted. Only the CDR3 region is kept as DNA, spanning 42 bases read in frame from base 1.

This clonotype was counted once. This receptor's antigen is unknown. Per-base qualities were not stored, and no clone one base away is much larger. Evidence from one read is weak. The chain links TRBV7-8 with TRBJ1-2, and TRBD1 aligns with 7 junction nucleotides. This clonotype was sampled from a human donor with multiple sclerosis. Material: CD8+ T cells from PBMCs. This receptor has the CDR3 CASSSDREFHGYTF. The DNA sequence follows: TGTGCCAGCAGCAGCGACAGGGAGTTCCATGGCTACACCTTC.